The rows below give T cell receptor beta chains drawn from one sample of a study of cytomegalovirus exposure and HLA in healthy donors. Generated by immunoSEQ multiplex PCR, the TCRdb table keeps only in-frame clones and is missing some. The table has some 120,000 clones, 84% seen once. The sequencing input was PBMCs. These receptors were taken from a woman in her late teens or twenties in good health and CMV-seropositive. Both conserved end residues are part of each CDR3. D genes are given only for firm matches. The size field is filled for only some rows; it gives once, few, many or a size class.

V	D	size	J	CDR3	DNA
TRBV9	NA	NA	TRBJ1-3	CASSPSWGNGNTIYF	TGTGCCAGCAGCCCCTCTTGGGGCAATGGAAACACCATATATTTT
TRBV18	NA	NA	TRBJ1-2	CASSPVKEGVYGYTF	TGTGCCAGCTCACCCGTTAAGGAGGGTGTCTATGGCTACACCTTC
TRBV29-1	TRBD1	NA	TRBJ2-2	CSGGGTGGTGELFF	TGCAGCGGTGGGGGGACAGGGGGCACCGGGGAGCTGTTTTTT
TRBV5-1	TRBD2	NA	TRBJ2-5	CASSLSGGALETQYF	TGCGCCAGCAGCTTGAGCGGGGGGGCCCTAGAGACCCAGTACTTC
TRBV21-1	NA	NA	TRBJ2-1	CASSQQGPPYNEQFF	TGTGCCAGCAGCCAACAGGGGCCCCCCTACAATGAGCAGTTCTTC
TRBV2	TRBD1	NA	TRBJ1-1	CASSEVGPLGTGDTEAFF	TGTGCCAGCAGTGAAGTGGGACCCCTAGGCACAGGGGACACTGAAGCTTTCTTT
TRBV4-1	NA	once	TRBJ1-5	CASSQVGPREGNQPQHF	TGCGCCAGCAGCCAAGTGGGCCCCCGGGAGGGCAATCAGCCCCAGCATTTT
TRBV7-8	NA	NA	TRBJ1-2	CASSPSRGGYTF	TGTGCCAGCAGCCCTTCCAGGGGTGGCTACACCTTC
TRBV4-2	TRBD1	NA	TRBJ2-1	CASSLRDRDYNEQFF	TGTGCCAGCAGCCTCCGGGACAGAGACTACAATGAGCAGTTCTTC
TRBV5-1	TRBD1	NA	TRBJ1-5	CASKSRTGSDQPQHF	TGCGCCAGCAAATCTCGGACAGGGAGCGATCAGCCCCAGCATTTT
TRBV5-1	TRBD1	NA	TRBJ2-2	CASSLATWTGHTGELFF	TGCGCCAGCAGCTTGGCGACCTGGACAGGGCACACCGGGGAGCTGTTTTTT
TRBV6-5	NA	once	TRBJ1-6	CASRRVNSPLHF	TGTGCCAGCCGTCGGGTTAATTCACCCCTCCACTTT
TRBV5-4	NA	NA	TRBJ2-2	CASSLTPDGAGELFF	TGTGCCAGCAGCCTTACGCCAGACGGGGCCGGGGAGCTGTTTTTT
TRBV11-2	TRBD2	NA	TRBJ2-5	CASSLDGLAAETQYF	TGTGCCAGCAGCTTAGATGGACTAGCTGCCGAGACCCAGTACTTC
TRBV13	NA	NA	TRBJ2-3	CASSLRLAISDTQYF	TGTGCCAGCAGCCTTAGGCTAGCGATCTCAGATACGCAGTATTTT
TRBV5-4	NA	NA	TRBJ1-4	CASNPGVVTNEKLFF	TGTGCCAGCAACCCGGGGGTTGTAACTAATGAAAAACTGTTTTTT
TRBV14	NA	NA	TRBJ1-4	CASREAGAGEKLFF	TGTGCCAGCAGAGAGGCCGGGGCGGGGGAAAAACTGTTTTTT
TRBV7-9	NA	NA	TRBJ2-6	CSSSPHRWWESGANVLTF	TGTTCCAGCAGCCCTCACCGGTGGTGGGAGTCTGGGGCCAACGTCCTGACTTTC
TRBV11-2	TRBD2	NA	TRBJ2-1	CASSLSAGGPNTYNEQFF	TGTGCCAGCAGCTTATCTGCGGGGGGGCCAAACACCTACAATGAGCAGTTCTTC
TRBV9	NA	once	TRBJ2-3	CASSVELEGGTQYF	TGTGCCAGCAGCGTAGAACTAGAGGGTGGTACGCAGTATTTT
TRBV4-1	NA	NA	TRBJ2-5	CASSQEFRDQETQYF	TGCGCCAGCAGCCAAGAATTCCGGGACCAAGAGACCCAGTACTTC
TRBV11-1	NA	NA	TRBJ1-1	CASSLTENTEAFF	TGTGCCAGCAGCTTAACAGAGAACACTGAAGCTTTCTTT
TRBV2	TRBD1	once	TRBJ2-5	CASRDRGGQETQYF	TGTGCCAGCAGAGACAGGGGTGGCCAAGAGACCCAGTACTTC
TRBV2	NA	few	TRBJ2-7	CASSPLNEQYF	TGTGCCAGCAGCCCCCTAAACGAGCAGTACTTC
TRBV6-6	TRBD2	NA	TRBJ2-3	CASSYWGGGVSDTQYF	TGTGCCAGCAGTTACTGGGGCGGGGGGGTATCCGATACGCAGTATTTT
TRBV28	TRBD1	once	TRBJ2-3	CASSPPLGTESTDTQYF	TGTGCCAGCAGTCCCCCCCTAGGGACAGAAAGCACAGATACGCAGTATTTT
TRBV6-4	TRBD1	NA	TRBJ1-6	CASSDSPWDRASSSYNSPLHF	TGTGCCAGCAGTGACTCCCCTTGGGACAGGGCTAGTAGCTCCTATAATTCACCCCTCCACTTT
TRBV6-6	NA	NA	TRBJ1-2	CASREGIYGYTF	TGTGCCAGCAGGGAGGGGATCTATGGCTACACCTTC
TRBV9	TRBD1	NA	TRBJ1-5	CASSVGGTGNQPQHF	TGTGCCAGCAGCGTAGGGGGGACAGGTAATCAGCCCCAGCATTTT
TRBV30	NA	once	TRBJ2-7	CAWTTGGANGDEQYF	TGTGCCTGGACTACAGGGGGGGCGAATGGAGACGAGCAGTACTTC
TRBV6-5	NA	NA	TRBJ2-3	CASNSIGGDTDTQYF	TGTGCCAGCAACTCTATAGGGGGGGACACAGATACGCAGTATTTT
TRBV5-1	TRBD1	NA	TRBJ1-5	CASSLGTGGPNQPQHF	TGCGCCAGCAGCTTGGGGACAGGGGGGCCGAATCAGCCCCAGCATTTT
TRBV30	NA	NA	TRBJ1-1	CAWGGMNTEAFF	TGTGCCTGGGGCGGGATGAACACTGAAGCTTTCTTT
TRBV4-1	TRBD1	NA	TRBJ2-7	CASSQTGQAVYEQYF	TGCGCCAGCAGCCAAACGGGACAGGCGGTCTACGAGCAGTACTTC
TRBV7-3	TRBD1	NA	TRBJ1-1	CASSAGTVAFF	TGTGCCAGCAGCGCTGGGACAGTAGCTTTCTTT
TRBV2	NA	NA	TRBJ2-3	CASSGQPRTDTQYF	TGTGCCAGCAGTGGACAGCCTCGCACAGATACGCAGTATTTT
TRBV5-1	TRBD1	once	TRBJ1-2	CASSTGTGGGGYTF	TGCGCCAGCAGCACCGGGACAGGGGGAGGTGGCTACACCTTC
TRBV11-2	TRBD1	NA	TRBJ2-3	CASSLDRGADTQYF	TGTGCCAGCAGCTTGGACAGGGGTGCAGATACGCAGTATTTT
TRBV7-9	NA	NA	TRBJ2-3	CSSTSTDTQYF	TGTTCCAGCACCTCCACAGATACGCAGTATTTT
TRBV6-1	NA	NA	TRBJ2-7	CASSEVRGAPYEQYF	TGTGCCAGCAGTGAAGTCCGGGGGGCCCCCTACGAGCAGTACTTC
TRBV25-1	NA	NA	TRBJ1-6	CASSDGAGANSPLHF	TGTGCCAGCAGTGATGGAGCGGGGGCAAATTCACCCCTCCACTTT
TRBV29-1	TRBD1	NA	TRBJ1-1	CSVQTNRGGTEAFF	TGCAGCGTGCAGACTAACAGGGGCGGCACTGAAGCTTTCTTT
TRBV11-2	TRBD1	few	TRBJ1-1	CASSLGRGLAGDTEAFF	TGTGCCAGCAGCTTGGGCAGGGGGCTCGCAGGGGACACTGAAGCTTTCTTT
TRBV28	TRBD1	few	TRBJ2-7	CASSVSDRGPGAYEQYF	TGTGCCAGCAGTGTATCTGACAGGGGGCCGGGCGCCTACGAGCAGTACTTC
TRBV25-1	TRBD1	NA	TRBJ1-3	CASSDSQGKGNTIYF	TGTGCCAGCAGTGACTCACAGGGGAAAGGAAACACCATATATTTT
TRBV5-1	NA	once	TRBJ2-3	CASSPRDTLSDTQYF	TGCGCCAGCAGCCCCCGGGACACCTTATCCGATACGCAGTATTTT
TRBV9	NA	NA	TRBJ2-1	CASSAPGTPPSYNEQFF	TGTGCCAGCAGCGCACCGGGGACTCCCCCCTCCTACAATGAGCAGTTCTTC
TRBV19	TRBD1	NA	TRBJ1-2	CASSVPQGAGGGYTF	TGTGCCAGTAGTGTGCCACAGGGGGCAGGGGGTGGCTACACCTTC
TRBV5-1	NA	few	TRBJ1-4	CASSPQGGEKLFF	TGCGCCAGCAGCCCACAGGGTGGGGAAAAACTGTTTTTT
TRBV10-3	NA	NA	TRBJ1-5	CAISIQQGQPQHF	TGTGCCATCAGTATACAGCAAGGTCAGCCCCAGCATTTT
TRBV5-4	NA	NA	TRBJ1-1	CASSRAGEAETEAFF	TGTGCCAGCAGCCGCGCAGGGGAAGCTGAGACTGAAGCTTTCTTT
TRBV6-5	TRBD1	NA	TRBJ1-2	CASSSTGGVGYGYTF	TGTGCCAGCAGTTCCACAGGGGGCGTCGGCTATGGCTACACCTTC
TRBV7-9	NA	NA	TRBJ2-1	CSSSPQNNEQFF	TGTTCCAGCAGCCCACAGAACAATGAGCAGTTCTTC
TRBV6-1	NA	NA	TRBJ2-1	CASSYRAGDEQFF	TGTGCCAGCAGCTACAGGGCGGGCGATGAGCAGTTCTTC